The rows below give T cell receptor beta chains drawn from one sample of a study of beta chain features in type 1 diabetes. Sequencing was performed with immunoSEQ multiplex PCR; in TCRdb, only in-frame clones are kept and a portion is missing. There are almost 350,000 clones in the sample; roughly a tenth occur only once, and roughly 1% lies in the top ten. The sequenced material came from central memory CD4+ T cells from blood. The origin of the receptors is a man aged 25 to 40 with type 1 diabetes. The CDR3 runs from the conserved cysteine through the conserved F or W. The order of the fields is V gene, J gene, clone size, D gene, CDR3 DNA, CDR3 protein. A D gene is named only where the DNA matches it firmly. The size of a clone is reported for some rows only, either as once, few or many, or as a class for expanded clones.

V: TRBV14
J: TRBJ2-7
size: few
D: -
DNA: TGTGCCAGCAGCCAAGTCAGGTACGAGCAGTACTTC
CDR3: CASSQVRYEQYF

V: TRBV10-2
J: TRBJ1-5
size: many
D: -
DNA: TGCGCCAGCAGTGAGCCCGGGACACCTCAGCCCCAGCATTTT
CDR3: CASSEPGTPQPQHF

V: TRBV9
J: TRBJ2-1
size: -
D: TRBD1
DNA: TGTGCCAGCAGCGCCGCGTCTCAGGGGGCTGGGAATGAGCAGTTCTTC
CDR3: CASSAASQGAGNEQFF

V: TRBV10-3
J: TRBJ1-4
size: few
D: -
DNA: TGTGCCATCAGTGAAGGTGCCATGGGGACGACTAATGAAAAACTGTTTTTT
CDR3: CAISEGAMGTTNEKLFF

V: TRBV6-6
J: TRBJ2-7
size: few
D: -
DNA: TGTGCCAGCAGTCCTTCCGGCACCTTGCGGCAGTACTTC
CDR3: CASSPSGTLRQYF

V: TRBV11-2
J: TRBJ2-3
size: -
D: TRBD2
DNA: TGTGCCAGCAGCCAAAGCGGGGACTCCACAGATACGCAGTATTTT
CDR3: CASSQSGDSTDTQYF

V: TRBV7-9
J: TRBJ2-3
size: -
D: TRBD1
DNA: TGTGCCAGCAGCCGTGACAGGGTCGGAATGGATACGCAGTATTTT
CDR3: CASSRDRVGMDTQYF

V: TRBV7-2
J: TRBJ2-7
size: -
D: -
DNA: TGTGCCAGCAGCTTAGCGGGCAGCTACGAGCAGTACTTC
CDR3: CASSLAGSYEQYF

V: TRBV10-3
J: TRBJ2-5
size: few
D: -
DNA: TGTGCCATCAGTGAGTCGGGGGGACAAGAGACCCAGTACTTC
CDR3: CAISESGGQETQYF

V: TRBV7-9
J: TRBJ1-1
size: many
D: -
DNA: TGTGCCAGCAGCCCTATTCAGGGGTTGAACACTGAAGCTTTCTTT
CDR3: CASSPIQGLNTEAFF

V: TRBV11-2
J: TRBJ2-1
size: -
D: -
DNA: TGTGCCAGCAGCTTTGCTAGCCTGCGTGAGCAGTTCTTC
CDR3: CASSFASLREQFF

V: TRBV27
J: TRBJ2-7
size: -
D: -
DNA: TGTGCCAGCAGAGGGAATACGGCTGTAAGGGGCGAGCAGTACTTC
CDR3: CASRGNTAVRGEQYF

V: TRBV7-6
J: TRBJ2-6
size: -
D: -
DNA: TGTGCCAGCAGCTTAACAGGGGGAGGGTCTGGGGCCAACGTCCTGACTTTC
CDR3: CASSLTGGGSGANVLTF

V: TRBV10-3
J: TRBJ1-3
size: few
D: -
DNA: TGTGCCATCTCTCGGCTCTCTGGAAACACCATATATTTT
CDR3: CAISRLSGNTIYF

V: TRBV4-3
J: TRBJ1-6
size: -
D: -
DNA: TGCGCCAGCAGCCAGTGGGGGAATAATTCACCCCTCCACTTT
CDR3: CASSQWGNNSPLHF

V: TRBV19
J: TRBJ1-1
size: -
D: -
DNA: TGTGCCAGTACCCTGGGAGGGTTCCGGACTGAAGCTTTCTTT
CDR3: CASTLGGFRTEAFF

V: TRBV7-2
J: TRBJ1-3
size: -
D: -
DNA: TGTGCCAGCAGCCGTCCCCGGGCGGAATACTCTGGAAACACCATATATTTT
CDR3: CASSRPRAEYSGNTIYF

V: TRBV7-9
J: TRBJ1-2
size: -
D: TRBD1
DNA: TGTGCCAGCAGCTTAGGTTCGGGCCGGGACAGGGCTGGTGGCTACACCTTC
CDR3: CASSLGSGRDRAGGYTF

V: TRBV29-1
J: TRBJ2-2
size: few
D: TRBD1
DNA: TGCAGCGTTGAAAAGCGGGCAGGGGGCGAAACCGGGGAGCTGTTTTTT
CDR3: CSVEKRAGGETGELFF

V: TRBV6-5
J: TRBJ2-1
size: -
D: TRBD2
DNA: TGTGCCAGCAGGCCGCCGGGACTAGCGGGGTATAAGCAGTTCTTC
CDR3: CASRPPGLAGYKQFF

V: TRBV7-9
J: TRBJ2-3
size: few
D: TRBD2
DNA: TGTGCCAGCAGCTTACAGGGACTAGTCACAGATACGCAGTATTTT
CDR3: CASSLQGLVTDTQYF

V: TRBV5-1
J: TRBJ1-3
size: few
D: -
DNA: TGCGCCAGCAGCTTGGTCCCGGAGGGATCTGGAAACACCATATATTTT
CDR3: CASSLVPEGSGNTIYF

V: TRBV29-1
J: TRBJ2-1
size: few
D: TRBD2
DNA: TGCAGCCCTTTATACCAAACCGGGACTAGCGGCTACAATGAGCAGTTCTTC
CDR3: CSPLYQTGTSGYNEQFF

V: TRBV6-5
J: TRBJ1-4
size: -
D: TRBD1
DNA: TGTGCCAGCAGTTACACCGGGACAGGGAGTGAAAAACTGTTTTTT
CDR3: CASSYTGTGSEKLFF

V: TRBV5-6
J: TRBJ1-5
size: few
D: TRBD1
DNA: TGTGCCAGCAGCGCGACAGGGTTGAATCAGCCCCAGCATTTT
CDR3: CASSATGLNQPQHF

V: TRBV2
J: TRBJ1-5
size: many
D: TRBD1
DNA: TGTGCCAGCAGTGCCGGACAGGAGGGGCGGCAGCCCCAGCATTTT
CDR3: CASSAGQEGRQPQHF

V: TRBV19
J: TRBJ2-3
size: few
D: -
DNA: TGTGCCAGTAGCCCGGGACAACCCACAGATACGCAGTATTTT
CDR3: CASSPGQPTDTQYF

V: TRBV30
J: TRBJ1-2
size: -
D: TRBD1
DNA: TGTGCCTGCTTACCGGGACAGGGGCCTAATGGCTACACCTTC
CDR3: CACLPGQGPNGYTF

V: TRBV10-3
J: TRBJ2-3
size: -
D: TRBD1
DNA: TGTGCCATCAGTGAGAGGGACAGCAGCACAGATACGCAGTATTTT
CDR3: CAISERDSSTDTQYF

V: TRBV21-1
J: TRBJ1-1
size: few
D: -
DNA: TGTGCCAGCAGCAAAGCGCTTGGGGACAGGGTAGGCACTGAAGCTTTCTTT
CDR3: CASSKALGDRVGTEAFF

V: TRBV11-2
J: TRBJ2-1
size: few
D: -
DNA: TGTGCCAGCAGCAACACCCGGGACGGCCGGTTCTTC
CDR3: CASSNTRDGRFF

V: TRBV6-6
J: TRBJ1-4
size: -
D: TRBD1
DNA: TGTGCCAGCAGCCGGACAGGGGCTTATGAAAAACTGTTTTTT
CDR3: CASSRTGAYEKLFF

V: TRBV6-1
J: TRBJ2-5
size: -
D: TRBD1
DNA: TGTGCCAGCAGTGGGCCGAGACAGGGGAAAGGAGAGACCCAGTACTTC
CDR3: CASSGPRQGKGETQYF

V: TRBV23-1
J: TRBJ1-6
size: few
D: -
DNA: TGCGCCAGCAAAACAACACTTTATAATTCACCCCTCCACTTT
CDR3: CASKTTLYNSPLHF

V: TRBV29-1
J: TRBJ2-3
size: few
D: -
DNA: TGCAGCGTCAAAGTTGAATTCACAGATACGCAGTATTTT
CDR3: CSVKVEFTDTQYF

V: TRBV13
J: TRBJ1-1
size: -
D: -
DNA: TGTGCCAGCAGCTTGTATGGCAAGGGTGAAGCTTTCTTT
CDR3: CASSLYGKGEAFF

V: TRBV7-9
J: TRBJ1-2
size: few
D: TRBD1
DNA: TGTGCCAGCAGCACCCCGGGACAGTCGGGCTACACCTTC
CDR3: CASSTPGQSGYTF

V: TRBV7-2
J: TRBJ1-4
size: -
D: -
DNA: TGTGCCAGCAGCTCGAGGACAGCAACTAATGAAAAACTGTTTTTT
CDR3: CASSSRTATNEKLFF

V: TRBV5-1
J: TRBJ1-2
size: -
D: -
DNA: TGCGCCAGCAGCTTGGGCCAGGGTGGCTACACCTTC
CDR3: CASSLGQGGYTF

V: TRBV28
J: TRBJ2-5
size: many
D: -
DNA: TGTGCCAGCAGTCAAGGACGGGAGACCCAGTACTTC
CDR3: CASSQGRETQYF

V: TRBV7-9
J: TRBJ1-4
size: many
D: -
DNA: TGTGCCAGCAGCCCTGCTGGGGTCGTTTTCGGAACTAATGAAAAACTGTTTTTT
CDR3: CASSPAGVVFGTNEKLFF

V: TRBV9
J: TRBJ2-5
size: many
D: TRBD2
DNA: TGTGCCAGCAGTGCCTTAGCGGGGGGGCTCCAAGAGACCCAGTACTTC
CDR3: CASSALAGGLQETQYF

V: TRBV4-1
J: TRBJ2-1
size: -
D: -
DNA: TGCGCCAGCAGCCAAGATTTTCGGGGTTACAATGAGCAGTTCTTC
CDR3: CASSQDFRGYNEQFF

V: TRBV7-2
J: TRBJ2-3
size: -
D: TRBD2
DNA: TGTGCCAGCAGCCTAGCACAACTAAGACTAGCTAGAGATACGCAGTATTTT
CDR3: CASSLAQLRLARDTQYF

V: TRBV2
J: TRBJ1-2
size: -
D: TRBD1
DNA: TGTGCCAGCAGTTACGGACAGGGGGTTTATGGCTACACCTTC
CDR3: CASSYGQGVYGYTF

V: TRBV10-2
J: TRBJ2-3
size: -
D: TRBD2
DNA: TGCGCCAGCAGTACTAGCGTGGGGACAGATACGCAGTATTTT
CDR3: CASSTSVGTDTQYF

V: TRBV7-2
J: TRBJ2-3
size: -
D: -
DNA: TGTGCCAGCAGCTCCTACACAGATACGCAGTATTTT
CDR3: CASSSYTDTQYF

V: TRBV29-1
J: TRBJ2-5
size: -
D: -
DNA: TGCAGCGTTGAAGGGAAAGGACCCCGAGAGACCCAGTACTTC
CDR3: CSVEGKGPRETQYF

V: TRBV18
J: TRBJ2-7
size: -
D: TRBD1
DNA: TGTGCCAGCTCACCGTCCGGGACAGGGGAAGGCGAGCAGTACTTC
CDR3: CASSPSGTGEGEQYF

V: TRBV19
J: TRBJ1-2
size: many
D: TRBD1
DNA: TGTGCCACCAGGGGGGATCACAGGAATTCTCTCTTC
CDR3: CATRGDHRNSLF

V: TRBV7-2
J: TRBJ2-3
size: many
D: TRBD2
DNA: TGTGCCAGCAGCCGTTCTAGCGGGAGCACAGATACGCAGTATTTT
CDR3: CASSRSSGSTDTQYF

V: TRBV6-5
J: TRBJ1-2
size: few
D: -
DNA: TGTGCCAGCAGTTACTCCGGGGGCGCGGGTTCCTATGGCTACACCTTC
CDR3: CASSYSGGAGSYGYTF

V: TRBV7-2
J: TRBJ1-2
size: few
D: -
DNA: TGTGCCAGCAGCTTAGTGCAGAGGGAGGTGGGCTACACCTTC
CDR3: CASSLVQREVGYTF

V: TRBV5-1
J: TRBJ1-2
size: few
D: TRBD1
DNA: TGCGCCAGCAGCCAGGGGGCGGCCTATGGCTACACCTTC
CDR3: CASSQGAAYGYTF